This passage covers 13 T cell receptor beta chains from one sample sequenced in a study of cytomegalovirus exposure and HLA in healthy donors. A multiplex PCR was run with 60 Vbeta primers and 13 Jbeta primers. Method: immunoSEQ multiplex PCR; TCRdb's copy keeps in-frame clones and lacks some. The sample lists 60,000 or so clones, roughly 70% occurring once. Sequencing used PBMCs. These receptors originate from a man between 35 and 55 years old in good health and CMV-seropositive.

J is TRBJ1-1 and V is TRBV18; TRBD1 might be the D (6 bases). Deletions cut 6 bases from V and 6 bases from J, with 17 bases between. Germline V lookup: CDR1 KGHSH, CDR2 LQKENI. CDR3 length equals 14 residues. In nucleotides, the CDR3 is TGTGCCAGCTCCGGGGGGGCCCTAGATCCTGAAGCTTTCTTT. It translates to CASSGGALDPEAFF.

The rearrangement links TRBV2 to TRBJ2-2; D gene unclear. Germline V gene lookup returns CDR1 SNHLY and CDR2 FYNNEI. Trimming cost V 6 bases and J 2 bases, with 13 bases left between them. This CDR3 comprises 15 residues. CDR3 residues: CASRNTVVNTGELFF. DNA for the CDR3: TGTGCCAGCAGGAATACGGTAGTAAACACCGGGGAGCTGTTTTTT.

V gene TRBV9 combines with J gene TRBJ2-1; 15 nucleotides match TRBD2. The CDR3 sequence is 17 residues long. The germline CDR1 and CDR2 sequences are SGDLS and YYNGEE. Trimming removed 4 bases from V and 2 bases from J; junction bases left unmatched: 4. CDR3: CASSTRTSGGAYNEQFF. The CDR3 DNA follows: TGTGCCAGCAGCACCCGGACTAGCGGGGGGGCCTACAATGAGCAGTTCTTC.

The rearrangement uses TRBV7-7 and TRBJ2-2, with D maybe TRBD1 (5 bases). This CDR3 comprises 13 residues. Germline V lookup: CDR1 SSHAT, CDR2 FNYEAQ (reference sequence). Trimming left V 0 bases short and J 10 bases short, with 9 bases between. CDR3 sequence: CASSLARGEELFF. The DNA of the CDR3 is TGTGCCAGCAGCTTAGCAAGGGGTGAGGAGCTGTTTTTT.

The chain couples TRBV5-1 to TRBJ2-3; D uncertain. Trimming took off 0 bases at V and 3 bases at J, with 5 bases between the two ends. The germline V gene has CDR1 SGHRS and CDR2 YFSETQ. The CDR3 runs 13 residues. The CDR3 spells CASSLGTTDTQYF. CDR3 DNA: TGCGCCAGCAGCTTGGGCACAACAGATACGCAGTATTTT. Filled out from reference TRBV5-1 and TRBJ2-3, the complete variable domain reads KAGVTQTPRYLIKTRGQQVTLSCSPISGHRSVSWYQQTPGQGLQFLFEYFSETQRNKGNFPGRFSGRQFSNSRSEMNVSTLELGDSALYLCASSLGTTDTQYFGPGTRLTVL.

The table lists this clone with a few counts. The chain recombines TRBV2 with TRBJ2-3, with TRBD1 as a possible D gene (6 bases). Germline V gene lookup returns CDR1 SNHLY and CDR2 FYNNEI. The CDR3 consists of 14 residues. Trimming shortened V by 6 bases and J by 4 bases, and 14 bases separated the two germline ends. The CDR3 spells CASSLEAGADTQYF. The DNA of the CDR3 is TGTGCCAGCAGCCTCGAGGCAGGGGCAGATACGCAGTATTTT.

The gene calls are TRBV6-5 and TRBJ1-2; D gene ambiguous. V lost 9 bases, J lost 2 bases, and 13 bases lay in between. This CDR3 region has 13 residues. The germline V gene encodes CDR1 MNHEY and CDR2 SVGAGI. The CDR3 bases are TGTGCCAGTGGGAGAGAGGAGAACTATGGCTACACCTTC. This gives the protein CASGREENYGYTF.

In its sample, this clone was seen a few times. V is TRBV5-1 and J is TRBJ2-7; 11 nucleotides align to TRBD2. Germline V gene data show CDR1 as SGHRS and CDR2 as YFSETQ. The CDR3 length is 15 residues. J gave up 1 base and V 4 bases, and 4 bases lay outside the gene matches. Here the CDR3 reads CASSARLAGSYEQYF. The CDR3 DNA reads TGCGCCAGCAGCGCCAGACTAGCGGGGTCCTACGAGCAGTACTTC.

This chain's CDR3 is CASSFDPRGANYGYTF. The DNA of the CDR3 is TGTGCCAGCAGCTTTGATCCGCGGGGGGCTAACTATGGCTACACCTTC. This chain joins TRBV5-6 and TRBJ1-2; tentative D call: TRBD1 (5 bases). V was cut by 2 bases and J by 0 bases, with 14 bases left in between. This CDR3 has 16 residues. Germline V gene data show CDR1 as SGHDT and CDR2 as YYEEEE.

This clone is a singleton in its sample. The genes are TRBV2 and TRBJ2-3; 8 bases agree with TRBD1. The CDR3 is 14 residues long. Looked up from germline, CDR1 is SNHLY and CDR2 is FYNNEI. After removal of 7 bases from V and 3 bases from J, the junction contained 6 bases not matched to a gene. This CDR3 is CASTIGQGTDTQYF. CDR3 sequence (DNA): TGTGCCAGCACTATAGGACAGGGAACAGATACGCAGTATTTT.

Here the CDR3 DNA reads TGTGCCAGCAGTTACCCCGGACAGGTAGAGACCCAGTACTTC. The encoded protein is CASSYPGQVETQYF. The genes are TRBV6-5 and TRBJ2-5, with 7 bases fitting TRBD1. The germline V gene encodes CDR1 MNHEY and CDR2 SVGAGI. J gave up 4 bases and V 2 bases, and 4 bases lay outside the gene matches. There are 14 residues in the CDR3.

The J gene is TRBJ2-2, the V gene TRBV6-5; 11 bases map to TRBD1. The germline V gene has CDR1 MNHEY and CDR2 SVGAGI. V trimming: 6 bases; J trimming: 6 bases; junction bases outside the gene matches: 6. The CDR3 loop spans 15 amino acids. CDR3 sequence reads: CASRPDRGRSGELFF. In nucleotides, the CDR3 is TGTGCCAGCAGGCCGGACAGGGGGCGGTCCGGGGAGCTGTTTTTT.

This chain joins TRBV14 and TRBJ2-5; TRBD2 matches 9 bases. Trimming removed 3 bases from V and 4 bases from J; junction bases left unmatched: 3. Germline-derived CDR1 and CDR2 are SGHDN and FVKESK. The CDR3 has 14 amino acids. Written as DNA, the CDR3 is TGTGCCAGCAGCCAGTCGACTAGCGGAGAGACCCAGTACTTC. Amino acids: CASSQSTSGETQYF.